These 19 T cell receptor beta chains share one sample of origin, sequenced in a study of cytomegalovirus exposure and HLA in healthy donors. Use of 60 Vbeta and 13 Jbeta primers characterized the PCR. Some clones are missing from TCRdb's copy, which holds only in-frame ones; the method was immunoSEQ multiplex PCR. The listing records approximately 150,000 clones. Sequencing input: PBMCs. These receptors were taken from a woman aged 40-49 years in good health and CMV-seronegative.

The chain employs TRBV19 and TRBJ1-5; TRBD1 might be the D (6 bases). Germline V gives CDR1 LNHDA, CDR2 SQIVND (reference sequence). This CDR3 comprises 15 residues. Trimming left V 4 bases short and J 3 bases short, with 13 bases between. CDR3 region: CASSTGQSFNQPQHF. The CDR3 region has the DNA TGTGCCAGTAGTACTGGACAGTCTTTCAATCAGCCCCAGCATTTT.

The genes are TRBV29-1 and TRBJ1-2, with a weak D call TRBD1 (5 bases). The CDR3 totals 13 residues. The germline CDR1 and CDR2 sequences are SQVTM and ANQGSEA. V gave up 4 bases and J gave up 4 bases, with 13 bases separating them. The CDR3 DNA follows: TGCAGCGTTGTGAAAGGCACAGGCTATGGCTACACCTTC. It encodes CSVVKGTGYGYTF.

V is TRBV23-1 and J is TRBJ2-7, with a tentative D call TRBD2 (5 bases). TRBV23-1 is noted as an ORF with a role that remains uncertain. Between the trimmed V and J ends, which lost 4 bases and 7 bases, there was a span of 11 bases. The CDR3 sequence is 12 residues long. CDR3 sequence: CASSPRVVEQYV. CDR3 nucleotide sequence: TGCGCCAGCAGTCCGAGGGTCGTGGAGCAGTACGTC.

This rearrangement joins TRBV2 to TRBJ2-5, with D unclear. V shed 1 base and J shed 2 bases, with 5 bases lying between them. This CDR3 contains 13 residues. Germline values: CDR1 SNHLY, CDR2 FYNNEI. The CDR3 loop is CASSEVLQETQYF. The CDR3 nucleotides are TGTGCCAGCAGTGAAGTGTTACAAGAGACCCAGTACTTC. The full variable domain, in which reference TRBV2 and TRBJ2-5 provide the parts outside the CDR3, is EPEVTQTPSHQVTQMGQEVILRCVPISNHLYFYWYRQILGQKVEFLVSFYNNEISEKSEIFDDQFSVERPDGSNFTLKIRSTKLEDSAMYFCASSEVLQETQYFGPGTRLLVL.

V is TRBV5-1 and J is TRBJ2-5, with 8 bases identical to TRBD1. Germline V CDR1 and CDR2: SGHRS, YFSETQ. The CDR3 has 14 residues. V lost 0 bases, J lost 4 bases, and 2 bases stayed unmatched. CDR3 in amino acids: CASSLEQGAETQYF. The CDR3 nucleotides are TGCGCCAGCAGCTTGGAGCAGGGGGCAGAGACCCAGTACTTC.

This chain uses TRBV5-6 with TRBJ1-4; D uncertain. CDR1 and CDR2 (germline): SGHDT, YYEEEE. V gave up 0 bases and J gave up 6 bases, with 21 bases separating them. This CDR3 contains 18 residues. The DNA of the CDR3 is TGTGCCAGCAGCTTGGAGTCGTCGCGGGATGCGAGCCATGAAAAACTGTTTTTT. This codes for CASSLESSRDASHEKLFF.

This chain joins TRBV4-3 and TRBJ2-2; D might be TRBD1 (5 bases). Germline-derived CDR1 and CDR2 are LGHNA and YSLEER. Trimming shortened V by 0 bases and J by 3 bases, and 11 bases separated the two germline ends. The CDR3 is made up of 16 amino acids. CDR3 DNA sequence: TGCGCCAGCAGCCAAGATGGCTCGACAGACACCGGGGAGCTGTTTTTT. It specifies CASSQDGSTDTGELFF.

The chain combines TRBV7-9 with TRBJ2-7; 10 bases align to TRBD1. Trimming took 5 bases from V and 2 from J; bases not matched to a gene: 3. The germline V gene encodes CDR1 SEHNR and CDR2 FQNEAQ (reference sequence). The CDR3 is 14 residues long. The chain's CDR3 is CASSPGQGAYEQYF. For the CDR3, the DNA is TGTGCCAGCAGCCCCGGACAGGGGGCCTACGAGCAGTACTTC.

V usage is TRBV29-1 and J usage is TRBJ1-1, with TRBD1 matching over 10 bases. The CDR3 is 11 residues long. Looked up from germline, CDR1 is SQVTM and CDR2 is ANQGSEA. V was clipped by 6 bases and J by 11 bases; unmatched bases: 6. CDR3 nucleotide sequence: TGCAGCGTCCCGGGACAGGGGACGGCTTTCTTT. Translated: CSVPGQGTAFF.

This rearrangement joins TRBV6-4 to TRBJ1-2, with 7 bases aligning to TRBD1. The V segment lost 4 bases and the J segment 5 bases; nucleotides outside the gene matches: 16. This CDR3 contains 17 residues. CDR1 MRHNA and CDR2 SNTAGT come from the germline V gene. CDR3 sequence: CASSGTGQNIGPYGYTF. The CDR3 DNA is TGTGCCAGCAGTGGAACGGGACAGAATATCGGGCCTTATGGCTACACCTTC.

The chain has TRBV7-2 and TRBJ2-2; 8 bases fit TRBD2. The CDR3 has 15 residues. J gave up 5 bases and V 3 bases, and 5 bases lay outside the gene matches. CDR1 and CDR2 (germline): SGHTA, FQGNSA. CDR3 bases: TGTGCCAGCAGCTTTTCTTCTAGCGGGACCGGGGAGCTGTTTTTT. This translates into CASSFSSSGTGELFF.

The V call is TRBV18, the J call TRBJ1-2; 7 bases agree with TRBD1. This CDR3 region has 14 residues. V gave up 3 bases and J gave up 6 bases; unmatched junction bases: 7. Germline V gene lookup returns CDR1 KGHSH and CDR2 LQKENI. CDR3 in amino acids: CASSPRDSLNGYTF. The CDR3 coding sequence is TGTGCCAGCTCACCGCGGGACAGCTTAAATGGCTACACCTTC. Based on the CDR3 plus reference TRBV18 and TRBJ1-2, the full variable domain is NAGVMQNPRHLVRRRGQEARLRCSPMKGHSHVYWYRQLPEEGLKFMVYLQKENIIDESGMPKERFSAEFPKEGPSILRIQQVVRGDSAAYFCASSPRDSLNGYTFGSGTRLTVV.

This chain connects TRBV4-2 to TRBJ2-7; D remains ambiguous. V shed 0 bases and J shed 5 bases, with 8 bases lying between them. This CDR3 has 13 residues. Germline lookup yields CDR1 LGHNA and CDR2 YNFKEQ. The chain's CDR3 is CASSQDKTHEQYF. CDR3 DNA: TGTGCCAGCAGCCAAGACAAGACACACGAGCAGTACTTC.

The V gene is TRBV7-3, the J gene TRBJ2-2, with 8 bases that match TRBD1. Germline values: CDR1 SGHTA, CDR2 FQGTGA. The trim removed 0 bases at V and 13 bases at J, leaving 4 bases unmatched. The CDR3 length is 13 residues. For the CDR3, the DNA is TGTGCCAGCAGCTTAACGGACAGGGCCCCGCTGTTTTTT. Its protein product is CASSLTDRAPLFF.

The rearrangement joins TRBV29-1 to TRBJ2-5, with D perhaps TRBD2 (5 bases). CDR3 size: 12 residues. Trimming pared 4 bases from V and 5 bases from J, leaving 11 bases between. CDR1 is SQVTM, CDR2 ANQGSEA, per germline. The CDR3 region has the DNA TGCAGCGTTGGGACGCCGGGGGAGACCCAGTACTTC. Protein: CSVGTPGETQYF.

The gene calls are TRBV5-1 and TRBJ2-7; the match to TRBD2 covers 8 bases. V was clipped by 0 bases and J by 3 bases; unmatched bases: 2. Germline lookup yields CDR1 SGHRS and CDR2 YFSETQ. CDR3 size: 14 residues. Written as DNA, the CDR3 is TGCGCCAGCAGCTTGGACGCGGGGGGCTACGAGCAGTACTTC. This sequence encodes CASSLDAGGYEQYF.

The rearrangement joins TRBV7-2 to TRBJ1-5, with a tentative D call TRBD1 (5 bases). CDR1 and CDR2 (germline): SGHTA, FQGNSA. With 3 bases removed from V and 9 bases from J, the gap between germline ends came to 12 bases. The CDR3 is 13 residues long. The CDR3 sequence: CASSLQAQGPQHF. The CDR3 bases are TGTGCCAGCAGCTTGCAGGCCCAGGGGCCCCAGCATTTT.

V and J are TRBV11-2 and TRBJ2-5; no reliable D call. Germline CDR1 is SGHAT and CDR2 is FQNNGV. The CDR3 spans 15 residues. Trimming left V 1 base short and J 0 bases short, with 9 bases between. The CDR3 bases are TGTGCCAGCAGCTTAGGTGGTAGCTACCAAGAGACCCAGTACTTC. It codes for CASSLGGSYQETQYF.

The chain links TRBV7-2 to TRBJ1-1; D unclear. CDR1 and CDR2 (germline): SGHTA, FQGNSA. V lost 2 bases to trimming and J lost 10 bases, with 17 bases between them. CDR3 size: 14 residues. CDR3 nucleotide sequence: TGTGCCAGCAGCTTAAGGGAGGAAAGATTCGGAGCTTTCTTT. It yields the protein CASSLREERFGAFF.